This TCR beta chain was profiled in a study of T-cell memory formation after mild COVID-19. Whole-study findings and limits: Chiefly within CM and EM were the contracting CD4+ clones; CD8+ ones were within EMRA. Within pre-infection memory, some responding clones were found, suggesting cross-reactive memory joined.

Comments on this clonotype: Antigen: not known.

Using its own MiXCR run on the 5' RACE reads, TCRdb lists one record per CDR3 protein. The data hold 250,000 to 300,000 distinct CDR3 sequences, with around 15% observed a single time. CDR3 length equals 12 residues. The germline V gene has CDR1 SGHKS and CDR2 YYEKEE (reference sequence). V gave up 0 bases and J gave up 9 bases, with 4 bases separating them. This chain uses TRBV5-5 with TRBJ1-6, with D unclear. The sequence derives from a young man who had mild COVID-19 (a few samples of this study predate the infection). Cell type and time point are not known. Sequenced: PBMCs or a T cell subset sorted from them (not recorded which). The CDR3 DNA reads TGTGCCAGCAGCTTGGCCCGTTCACCCCTCCACTTT. It codes for CASSLARSPLHF.